This T cell receptor (beta chain) was documented in a study of T cell responses to AZD1222 COVID-19 vaccine. TCRdb keeps only in-frame clones here, not all; method: immunoSEQ multiplex PCR. The data contain 95,000 to 100,000 clones, about 86% of them singletons. This clone was seen more than once but under ten times. This CDR3 is built from 18 residues. The V gene's germline CDR1 is LGHDT and CDR2 YNNKEL (reference sequence). Losses at the gene ends were 5 bases for V and 7 bases for J; bases not matched to a gene: 14. The sample consisted of peripheral blood, taken on day 0 of AZD1222 vaccination. This clonotype was obtained from an adult in good health. The chain uses TRBV3-1 (or the pseudogene TRBV3-2) and TRBJ2-1; 13 positions agree with TRBD2. The CDR3 bases are TGTGCCAGCAGCGAGGGACTAGCGGGAACGGGACTAAAAAATGAGCAGTTCTTC. This translates into CASSEGLAGTGLKNEQFF.